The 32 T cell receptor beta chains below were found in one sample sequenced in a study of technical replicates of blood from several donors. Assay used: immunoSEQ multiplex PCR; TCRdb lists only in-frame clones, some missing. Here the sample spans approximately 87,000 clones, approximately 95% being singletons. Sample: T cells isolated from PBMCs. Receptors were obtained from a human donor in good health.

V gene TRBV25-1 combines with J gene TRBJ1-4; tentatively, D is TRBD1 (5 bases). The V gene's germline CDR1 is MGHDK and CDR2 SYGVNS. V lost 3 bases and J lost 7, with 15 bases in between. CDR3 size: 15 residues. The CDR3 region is CASSDRGGLPEKLFF. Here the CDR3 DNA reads TGTGCCAGCAGTGATAGGGGAGGTTTGCCTGAAAAACTGTTTTTT.

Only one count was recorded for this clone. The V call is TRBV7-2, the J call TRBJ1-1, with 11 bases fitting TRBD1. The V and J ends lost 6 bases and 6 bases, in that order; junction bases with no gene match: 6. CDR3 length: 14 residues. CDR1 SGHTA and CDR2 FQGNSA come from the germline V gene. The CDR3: CASRRTGGGSEAFF. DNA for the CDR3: TGTGCCAGCAGAAGGACAGGGGGCGGTTCTGAAGCTTTCTTT.

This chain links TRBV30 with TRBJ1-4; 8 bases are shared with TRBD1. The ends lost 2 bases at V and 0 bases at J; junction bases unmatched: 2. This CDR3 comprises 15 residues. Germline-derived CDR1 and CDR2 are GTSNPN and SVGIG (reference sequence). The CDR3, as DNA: TGTGCCTGGAGTACGGGACAGGCAACTAATGAAAAACTGTTTTTT. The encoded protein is CAWSTGQATNEKLFF. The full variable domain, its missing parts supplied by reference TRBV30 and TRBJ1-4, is SQTIHQWPATLVQPVGSPLSLECTVEGTSNPNLYWYRQAAGRGLQLLFYSVGIGQISSEVPQNLSASRPQDRQFILSSKKLLLSDSGFYLCAWSTGQATNEKLFFGSGTQLSVL.

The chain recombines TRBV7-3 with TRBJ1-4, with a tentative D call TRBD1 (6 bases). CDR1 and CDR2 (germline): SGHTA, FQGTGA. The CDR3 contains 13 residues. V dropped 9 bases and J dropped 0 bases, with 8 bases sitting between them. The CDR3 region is CARKGATNEKLFF. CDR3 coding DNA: TGTGCCAGGAAGGGGGCAACTAATGAAAAACTGTTTTTT.

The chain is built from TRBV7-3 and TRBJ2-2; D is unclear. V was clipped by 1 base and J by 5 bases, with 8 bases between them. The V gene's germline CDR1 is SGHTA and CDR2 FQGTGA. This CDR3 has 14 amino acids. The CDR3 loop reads CASSLMGPTGELFF. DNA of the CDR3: TGTGCCAGCAGCTTAATGGGCCCGACCGGGGAGCTGTTTTTT.

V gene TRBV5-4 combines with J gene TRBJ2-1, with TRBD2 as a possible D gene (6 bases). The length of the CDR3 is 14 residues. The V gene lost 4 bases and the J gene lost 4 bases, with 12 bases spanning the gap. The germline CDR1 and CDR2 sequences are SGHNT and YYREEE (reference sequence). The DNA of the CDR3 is TGTGCCAGCAGCGCGGGACTCCTGTACAATGAGCAGTTCTTC. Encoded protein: CASSAGLLYNEQFF.

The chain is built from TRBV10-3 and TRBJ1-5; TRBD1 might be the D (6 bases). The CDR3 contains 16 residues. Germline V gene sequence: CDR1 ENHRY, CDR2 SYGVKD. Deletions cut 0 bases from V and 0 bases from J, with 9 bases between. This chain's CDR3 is CAISESGQYSNQPQHF. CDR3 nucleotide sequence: TGTGCCATCAGTGAGTCTGGACAGTATAGCAATCAGCCCCAGCATTTT.

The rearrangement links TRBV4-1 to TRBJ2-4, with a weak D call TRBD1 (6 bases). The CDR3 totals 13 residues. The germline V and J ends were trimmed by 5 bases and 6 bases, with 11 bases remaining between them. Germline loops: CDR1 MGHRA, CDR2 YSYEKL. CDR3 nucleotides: TGCGCCAGCAGCTCACAGGGTCGAAACATTCAGTACTTC. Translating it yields CASSSQGRNIQYF.

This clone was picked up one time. The DNA of the CDR3 is TGTGCCAGCAGTTATGCGGGGAACACTGAAGCTTTCTTT. Translating it yields CASSYAGNTEAFF. V usage is TRBV27 and J usage is TRBJ1-1; D is unclear. This CDR3 is built from 13 residues. The germline V gene has CDR1 MNHEY and CDR2 SMNVEV (reference sequence). Trimming took 4 bases from V and 1 from J, leaving 7 bases between them.

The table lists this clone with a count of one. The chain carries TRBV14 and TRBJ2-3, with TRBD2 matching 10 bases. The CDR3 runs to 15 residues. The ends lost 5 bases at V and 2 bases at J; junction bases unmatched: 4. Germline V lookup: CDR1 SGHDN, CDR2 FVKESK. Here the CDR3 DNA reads TGTGCCAGCAGCTCAGGACTAGCGGACACAGATACGCAGTATTTT. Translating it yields CASSSGLADTDTQYF.

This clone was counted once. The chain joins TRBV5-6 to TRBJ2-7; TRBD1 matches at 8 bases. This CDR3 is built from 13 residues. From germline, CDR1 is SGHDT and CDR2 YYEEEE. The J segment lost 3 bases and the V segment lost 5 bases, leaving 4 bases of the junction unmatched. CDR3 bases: TGTGCCAGCAGATCACAGGGGGGCTACGAGCAGTACTTC. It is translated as CASRSQGGYEQYF. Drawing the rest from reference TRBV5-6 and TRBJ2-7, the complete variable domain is DAGVTQSPTHLIKTRGQQVTLRCSPKSGHDTVSWYQQALGQGPQFIFQYYEEEERQRGNFPDRFSGHQFPNYSSELNVNALLLGDSALYLCASRSQGGYEQYFGPGTRLTVT.

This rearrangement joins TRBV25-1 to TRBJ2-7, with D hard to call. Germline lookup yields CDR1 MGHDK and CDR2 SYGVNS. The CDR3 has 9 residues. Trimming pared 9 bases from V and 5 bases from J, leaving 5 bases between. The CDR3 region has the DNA TGTGCCAGGGCAAACGAGCAGTACTTC. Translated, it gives CARANEQYF.

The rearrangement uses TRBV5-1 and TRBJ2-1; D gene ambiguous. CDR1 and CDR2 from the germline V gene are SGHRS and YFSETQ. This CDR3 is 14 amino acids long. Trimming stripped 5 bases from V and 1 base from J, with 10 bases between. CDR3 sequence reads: CASSPPGSYNEQFF. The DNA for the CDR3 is TGCGCCAGCAGTCCCCCAGGTTCCTACAATGAGCAGTTCTTC.

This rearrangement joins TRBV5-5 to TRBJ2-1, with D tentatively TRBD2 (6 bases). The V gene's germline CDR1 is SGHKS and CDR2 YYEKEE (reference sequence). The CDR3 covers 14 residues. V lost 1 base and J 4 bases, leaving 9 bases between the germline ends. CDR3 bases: TGTGCCAGCAGCTTGCAGGGAGGATACAATGAGCAGTTCTTC. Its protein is CASSLQGGYNEQFF.

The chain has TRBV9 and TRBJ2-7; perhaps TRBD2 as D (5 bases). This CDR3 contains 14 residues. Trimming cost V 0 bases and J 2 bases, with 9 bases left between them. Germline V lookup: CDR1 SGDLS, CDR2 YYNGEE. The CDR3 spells CASSVEGGPYEQYF. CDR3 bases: TGTGCCAGCAGCGTAGAAGGCGGGCCCTACGAGCAGTACTTC.

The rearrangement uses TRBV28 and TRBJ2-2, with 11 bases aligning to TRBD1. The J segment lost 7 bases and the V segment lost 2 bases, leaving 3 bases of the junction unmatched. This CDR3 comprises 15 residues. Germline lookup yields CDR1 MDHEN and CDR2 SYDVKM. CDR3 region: CASSLRTGGFGELFF. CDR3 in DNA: TGTGCCAGCAGTTTAAGGACAGGGGGCTTCGGGGAGCTGTTTTTT. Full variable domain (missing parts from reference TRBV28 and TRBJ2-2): DVKVTQSSRYLVKRTGEKVFLECVQDMDHENMFWYRQDPGLGLRLIYFSYDVKMKEKGDIPEGYSVSREKKERFSLILESASTNQTSMYLCASSLRTGGFGELFFGEGSRLTVL.

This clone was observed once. The CDR3 nucleotides are TGTGCCAGTGCCGGACACCTGAGCTCCTACAATGAGCAGTTCTTC. Translation: CASAGHLSSYNEQFF. This chain joins TRBV27 and TRBJ2-1, with D maybe TRBD1 (5 bases). There are 15 residues in the CDR3. CDR1 and CDR2 (germline): MNHEY, SMNVEV (reference sequence). With 9 bases removed from V and 0 bases from J, the gap between germline ends came to 15 bases.

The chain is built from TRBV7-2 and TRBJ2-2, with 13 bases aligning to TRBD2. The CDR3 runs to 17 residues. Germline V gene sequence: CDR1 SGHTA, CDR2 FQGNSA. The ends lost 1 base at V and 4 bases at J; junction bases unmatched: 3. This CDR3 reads CASSLVGLAGSTGELFF. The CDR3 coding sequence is TGTGCCAGCAGCTTAGTGGGACTAGCGGGAAGCACCGGGGAGCTGTTTTTT.

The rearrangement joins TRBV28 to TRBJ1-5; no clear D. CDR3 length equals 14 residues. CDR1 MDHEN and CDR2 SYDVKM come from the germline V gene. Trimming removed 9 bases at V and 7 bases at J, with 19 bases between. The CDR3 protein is CASLPSALEQPQHF. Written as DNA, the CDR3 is TGTGCCAGTCTGCCATCGGCTTTGGAGCAGCCCCAGCATTTT.

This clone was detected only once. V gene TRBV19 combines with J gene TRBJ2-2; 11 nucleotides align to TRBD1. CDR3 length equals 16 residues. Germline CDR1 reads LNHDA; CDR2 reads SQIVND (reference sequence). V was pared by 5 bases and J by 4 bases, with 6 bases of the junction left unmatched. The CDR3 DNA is TGTGCCAGTAGTCCCCGGGACAGGGGGTTCACCGGGGAGCTGTTTTTT. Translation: CASSPRDRGFTGELFF.

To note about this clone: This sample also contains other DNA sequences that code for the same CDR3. The CDR3 loop reads CASSDPGTGIYNEQFF. The CDR3 DNA reads as TGTGCCAGCAGTGATCCCGGGACAGGGATCTACAATGAGCAGTTCTTC. This chain connects TRBV25-1 to TRBJ2-1; 9 positions match TRBD1. Germline V lookup: CDR1 MGHDK, CDR2 SYGVNS. The V gene end was trimmed by 3 bases and the J gene end by 3 bases; junction bases not matched to a gene: 6. The CDR3 sequence is 16 residues long.

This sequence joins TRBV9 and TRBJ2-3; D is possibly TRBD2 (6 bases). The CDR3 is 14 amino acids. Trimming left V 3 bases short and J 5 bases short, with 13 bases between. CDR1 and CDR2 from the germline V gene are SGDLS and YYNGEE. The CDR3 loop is CASSGRDSLDTQYF. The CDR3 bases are TGTGCCAGCAGCGGCCGGGACTCCCTAGATACGCAGTATTTT.

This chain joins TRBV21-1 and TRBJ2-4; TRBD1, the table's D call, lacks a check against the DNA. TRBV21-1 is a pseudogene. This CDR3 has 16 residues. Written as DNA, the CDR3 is TGTGCCAGCAGCAAAGAGACAACCCTAGCCAAAAACATTCAGTACTTC. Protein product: CASSKETTLAKNIQYF.

The CDR3 protein is CASSPQGQFNYEQYF. The CDR3 DNA reads as TGTGCCAGCAGTCCCCAGGGACAGTTTAACTACGAGCAGTACTTC. The rearrangement uses TRBV2 and TRBJ2-7; 7 nucleotides match TRBD1. This CDR3 has 15 residues. Trimming cost V 5 bases and J 3 bases; bases outside gene matches: 10. Per germline, CDR1 SNHLY and CDR2 FYNNEI.

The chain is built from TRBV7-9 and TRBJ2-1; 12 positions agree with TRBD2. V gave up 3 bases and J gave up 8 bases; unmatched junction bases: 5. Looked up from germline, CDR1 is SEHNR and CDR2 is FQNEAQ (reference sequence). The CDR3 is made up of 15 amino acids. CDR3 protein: CASSFSSGRADEQFF. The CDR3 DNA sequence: TGTGCCAGCAGCTTCTCTAGCGGGAGGGCGGATGAGCAGTTCTTC.

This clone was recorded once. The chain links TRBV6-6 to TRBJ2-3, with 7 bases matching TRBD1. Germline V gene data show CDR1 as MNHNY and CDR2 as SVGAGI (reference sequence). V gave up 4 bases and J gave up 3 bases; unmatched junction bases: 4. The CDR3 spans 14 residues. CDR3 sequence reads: CASSWGTATDTQYF. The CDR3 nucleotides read TGTGCCAGCAGTTGGGGGACAGCGACAGATACGCAGTATTTT.

The CDR3 DNA follows: TGTGCCAGCAACTCTCTGGGGGCGAGAGAGACCCAGTACTTC. Translation gives CASNSLGARETQYF. J is TRBJ2-5 and V is TRBV28; weak D call: TRBD1 (6 bases). Trimming removed 7 bases at V and 4 bases at J, with 16 bases between. The CDR3 spans 14 residues. Germline loops: CDR1 MDHEN, CDR2 SYDVKM.

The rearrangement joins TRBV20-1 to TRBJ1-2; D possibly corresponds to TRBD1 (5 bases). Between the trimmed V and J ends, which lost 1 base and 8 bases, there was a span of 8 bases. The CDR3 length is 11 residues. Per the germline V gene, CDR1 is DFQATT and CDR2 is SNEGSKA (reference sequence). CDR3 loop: CSARAGNGYTF. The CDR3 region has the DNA TGCAGTGCTAGAGCAGGGAACGGCTACACCTTC.

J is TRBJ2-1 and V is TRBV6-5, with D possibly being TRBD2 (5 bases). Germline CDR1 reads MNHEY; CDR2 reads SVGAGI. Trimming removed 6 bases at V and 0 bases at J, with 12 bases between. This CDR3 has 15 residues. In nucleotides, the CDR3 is TGTGCCAGCAGCCGTAGTGGGAGCTCCTACAATGAGCAGTTCTTC. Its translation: CASSRSGSSYNEQFF.

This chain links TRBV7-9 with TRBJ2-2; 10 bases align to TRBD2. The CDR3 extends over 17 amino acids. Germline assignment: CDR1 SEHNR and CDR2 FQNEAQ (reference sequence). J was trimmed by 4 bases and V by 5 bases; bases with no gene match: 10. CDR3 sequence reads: CASSPKTSGSFTGELFF. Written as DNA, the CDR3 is TGTGCCAGCAGCCCCAAGACTAGCGGGTCATTCACCGGGGAGCTGTTTTTT.

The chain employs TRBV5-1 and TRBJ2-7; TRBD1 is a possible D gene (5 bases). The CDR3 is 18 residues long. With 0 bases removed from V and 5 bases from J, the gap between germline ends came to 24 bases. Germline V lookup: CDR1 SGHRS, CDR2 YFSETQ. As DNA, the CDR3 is TGCGCCAGCAGCTTGGATGGCCTTTATATCCCAGGGAATGACGAGCAGTACTTC. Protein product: CASSLDGLYIPGNDEQYF.

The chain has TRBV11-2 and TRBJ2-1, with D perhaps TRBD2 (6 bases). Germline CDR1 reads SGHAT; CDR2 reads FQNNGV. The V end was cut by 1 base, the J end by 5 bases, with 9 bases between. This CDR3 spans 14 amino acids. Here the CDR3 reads CASSLGLGNNEQFF. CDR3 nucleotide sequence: TGTGCCAGCAGCTTAGGACTAGGGAACAATGAGCAGTTCTTC.